Each of the 11 T cell receptor beta chains below was sequenced from the same sample in a study of T cells in Graves' hyperthyroidism and ophthalmopathy. From RNA transcripts, TCR beta CDR3 regions were amplified. A first-round RT-PCR of the TCR CDR3 used the HTBI primer set. TCRdb re-called the multiplex PCR reads through MiXCR, storing one row per CDR3 protein. The table includes about 480,000 distinct CDR3 sequences, around a fifth detected once. The material sequenced was blood. The receptors shown here come from a woman between 65 and 79 years old with Graves' ophthalmopathy.

This clonotype has just one count. This chain uses TRBV4-1 with TRBJ2-7; 8 nucleotides match TRBD1. Germline CDR1 and CDR2: MGHRA and YSYEKL. This CDR3 has 17 amino acids. J gave up 0 bases and V 4 bases, and 11 bases lay outside the gene matches. CDR3 in DNA: TGCGCCAGCAGCCGAGCCGGGACAGGATATTTCTCCTACGAGCAGTACTTC. Translation gives CASSRAGTGYFSYEQYF.

Many counts were recorded for this clonotype. This chain links TRBV7-3 with TRBJ2-2; D call uncertain. This CDR3 is 16 amino acids long. Germline V CDR1 and CDR2: SGHTA, FQGTGA. Trimming removed 5 bases at V and 1 base at J, with 14 bases between. In DNA, the CDR3 is TGTGCCAGCAGCCCAACCCAGCTGGGGAACACCGGGGAGCTGTTTTTT. Protein sequence: CASSPTQLGNTGELFF.

This clonotype has only a few counts. The chain recombines TRBV7-6 with TRBJ2-7; 10 bases line up with TRBD1. Germline V gene data show CDR1 as SGHVS and CDR2 as FNYEAQ. The ends lost 1 base at V and 6 bases at J; junction bases unmatched: 9. This CDR3 region has 16 residues. The CDR3 DNA follows: TGTGCCAGCAGCTTAGGGGCCGGGACAGGGGCTCTCGAGCAGTACTTC. Translated: CASSLGAGTGALEQYF.

The genes are TRBV28 and TRBJ1-4, with TRBD1 identical over 8 bases. Germline CDR1 reads MDHEN; CDR2 reads SYDVKM. Unmatched junction bases numbered 7, after V lost 6 bases and J lost 4 bases. The CDR3 covers 15 residues. The chain's CDR3 is CASSQWTGSNEKLFF. The CDR3 DNA follows: TGTGCCAGCAGCCAATGGACAGGGAGTAATGAAAAACTGTTTTTT.

This clonotype was seen a few times. This rearrangement joins TRBV27 to TRBJ2-7; the D gene is possibly TRBD2 (6 bases). The germline V gene has CDR1 MNHEY and CDR2 SMNVEV (reference sequence). The length of the CDR3 is 14 residues. Trimming shortened V by 6 bases and J by 1 base, and 13 bases separated the two germline ends. In DNA, the CDR3 is TGTGCCAGCAGCCTCGGGAGACTATCCTACGAGCAGTACTTC. The encoded protein is CASSLGRLSYEQYF.

This clonotype was recorded a few times. V is TRBV6-1 and J is TRBJ2-3, with unresolved D. The CDR3 is 13 amino acids. CDR1 and CDR2 (germline): MNHNS, SASEGT. Trimming removed 7 bases at V and 2 bases at J, with 10 bases between. The CDR3 here is CASIKVTTDTQYF. The CDR3 DNA reads TGTGCCAGCATCAAGGTCACCACAGATACGCAGTATTTT.

This clonotype appeared many times. The V call is TRBV30, the J call TRBJ1-2; possible D gene TRBD1, 6 bases. The V end lost 8 bases, the J end lost 1 base, and 11 bases lay between the germline ends. The CDR3 has 12 amino acids. CDR1 is GTSNPN and CDR2 is SVGIG in the germline V gene (reference sequence). CDR3 DNA: TGTGCCAGACAACAGGGTAACTATGGCTACACCTTC. Its protein product is CARQQGNYGYTF.

The V call is TRBV10-1, the J call TRBJ2-2; the match to TRBD2 covers 10 bases. This CDR3 has 15 amino acids. Trimming cost V 10 bases and J 4 bases; bases outside gene matches: 9. CDR1 is WNHNN and CDR2 is SYGVQD in the germline V gene (reference sequence). In DNA form, the CDR3 reads TGCGCCACCACACCTAGCGGGAGAGGCACCGGGGAGCTGTTTTTT. The encoded protein is CATTPSGRGTGELFF.

The chain joins TRBV6-5 to TRBJ2-7; D unclear. The CDR3 has 18 residues. V gave up 0 bases and J gave up 1 base, with 19 bases separating them. In germline, CDR1 is MNHEY, CDR2 SVGAGI. The CDR3 nucleotides are TGTGCCAGCAGTTACTCGAGTCCTCCCGCTGTTGGTTCCTACGAGCAGTACTTC. Residues: CASSYSSPPAVGSYEQYF.

A few counts support this clonotype. CDR3 loop: CASSQELGSGRRYNEQFF. The CDR3 coding sequence is TGTGCCAGCAGCCAAGAATTAGGGAGCGGGAGACGCTACAATGAGCAGTTCTTC. The rearrangement uses TRBV3-1 and TRBJ2-1; 8 bases match TRBD2. V dropped 0 bases and J dropped 3; count of bases not matched to a gene: 10. CDR1 is LGHDT and CDR2 is YNNKEL in the germline V gene (reference sequence). The CDR3 runs 18 residues.

This clonotype was picked up many times. The gene calls are TRBV28 and TRBJ2-1; 9 nucleotides line up with TRBD2. V lost 6 bases and J lost 6; bases outside the gene matches: 9. Germline V lookup: CDR1 MDHEN, CDR2 SYDVKM. The CDR3 totals 15 residues. The CDR3 is CASSRTGLARNEQFF. Here the CDR3 DNA reads TGTGCCAGCAGCCGTACGGGACTAGCACGCAATGAGCAGTTCTTC.